Presented here are 15 T cell receptor beta chains from one specimen sequenced in a study of blood T cell repertoires in COVID-19. Assay: immunoSEQ multiplex PCR; the TCRdb copy retains only in-frame clones and omits some. The sample lists approximately 48,000 clones, more than 80% occurring once. Sequencing was carried out using peripheral blood. The source is a man in his sixties with acute or convalescent COVID-19.

The chain is built from TRBV30 and TRBJ1-2; 9 nucleotides agree with TRBD1. Germline values: CDR1 GTSNPN, CDR2 SVGIG (reference sequence). V trimming: 6 bases; J trimming: 3 bases; junction bases outside the gene matches: 2. CDR3 size: 12 residues. In DNA, the CDR3 is TGTGCCTGTGGGGACAGGGACTATGGCTACACCTTC. It encodes CACGDRDYGYTF. Based on the CDR3 plus reference TRBV30 and TRBJ1-2, the full variable domain is SQTIHQWPATLVQPVGSPLSLECTVEGTSNPNLYWYRQAAGRGLQLLFYSVGIGQISSEVPQNLSASRPQDRQFILSSKKLLLSDSGFYLCACGDRDYGYTFGSGTRLTVV.

The chain links TRBV5-5 to TRBJ1-2; 9 bases line up with TRBD1. The CDR3 covers 14 residues. Germline V gene sequence: CDR1 SGHKS, CDR2 YYEKEE (reference sequence). V gave up 3 bases and J gave up 4 bases; unmatched junction bases: 4. The CDR3 reads CASSSGQGFYGYTF. For the CDR3, the DNA is TGTGCCAGCAGCTCAGGACAGGGGTTCTATGGCTACACCTTC.

This clone was counted between two and nine times. The V call is TRBV24-1, the J call TRBJ1-5; 7 bases agree with TRBD1. J lost 1 base, V lost 5 bases, and 7 bases had no gene match. Germline assignment: CDR1 KGHDR and CDR2 SFDVKD. The CDR3 length is 16 residues. The CDR3 sequence is CATSASTGTSNQPQHF. In nucleotides, the CDR3 is TGTGCCACCAGTGCATCGACAGGGACAAGCAATCAGCCCCAGCATTTT.

This chain uses TRBV18 with TRBJ1-4; the D gene is possibly TRBD1 (6 bases). The germline gives CDR1 KGHSH, CDR2 LQKENI. The V end was cut by 3 bases, the J end by 10 bases, with 15 bases between. This CDR3 is built from 14 residues. Written as DNA, the CDR3 is TGTGCCAGCTCACCGGCGGGGGGCGACCGAAAACTGTTTTTT. As protein: CASSPAGGDRKLFF.

The chain is built from TRBV27 and TRBJ2-3, with D possibly matching TRBD1 (5 bases). The V end was cut by 2 bases, the J end by 6 bases, with 12 bases between. The germline gives CDR1 MNHEY, CDR2 SMNVEV (reference sequence). The CDR3 has 14 amino acids. The CDR3 protein is CASSLDRRGDTQYF. CDR3 nucleotides: TGTGCCAGCAGTTTAGACCGAAGGGGCGATACGCAGTATTTT.

The chain links TRBV4-1 to TRBJ2-1; the match to TRBD2 covers 10 bases. Germline V gives CDR1 MGHRA, CDR2 YSYEKL. V lost 2 bases, J lost 8 bases, and 12 bases stayed unmatched. The length of the CDR3 is 17 residues. The CDR3 nucleotides are TGCGCCAGCAGCCAACCATTATTGAGCGGGGGGGTTTATGAGCAGTTCTTC. Its protein is CASSQPLLSGGVYEQFF.

The rearrangement links TRBV3-1 (or the pseudogene TRBV3-2) to TRBJ1-6; D possibly corresponds to TRBD1 (5 bases). This CDR3 comprises 12 residues. Germline V CDR1 and CDR2: LGHDT, YNNKEL (reference sequence). The V end was cut by 4 bases, the J end by 12 bases, with 10 bases between. In nucleotides, the CDR3 is TGTGCCAGCAGCCCCCCCCAGGGACCCCTCCACTTT. Translation gives CASSPPQGPLHF.

This chain joins TRBV28 and TRBJ1-5; 7 nucleotides match TRBD1. Germline-derived CDR1 and CDR2 are MDHEN and SYDVKM. The junction had 5 bases not matched to a gene; V was cut back by 8 bases and J by 1 base. This CDR3 contains 14 residues. The DNA for the CDR3 is TGTGCCAGCCGACTGACAGGGAGCAATCAGCCCCAGCATTTT. Translation: CASRLTGSNQPQHF.

J is TRBJ1-4 and V is TRBV6-1; TRBD1 agrees at 7 bases. Trimming at V came to 0 bases and at J to 5 bases, leaving 3 bases not matched to a gene. Germline CDR1 reads MNHNS; CDR2 reads SASEGT. This CDR3 comprises 15 residues. CDR3 in amino acids: CASSEAPTGNEKLFF. The CDR3 region has the DNA TGTGCCAGCAGTGAAGCCCCGACAGGGAATGAAAAACTGTTTTTT.

The rearrangement uses TRBV5-1 and TRBJ2-7; perhaps TRBD1 as D (6 bases). V lost 0 bases and J lost 6, with 7 bases in between. Germline assignment: CDR1 SGHRS and CDR2 YFSETQ. This CDR3 is 12 amino acids long. CDR3 sequence (DNA): TGCGCCAGCAGCTTGGACAGGGCCGAGCAGTACTTC. This gives the protein CASSLDRAEQYF.

The sample holds one count of this clone. V is TRBV27 and J is TRBJ2-7, with a weak D call TRBD1 (6 bases). V was clipped by 3 bases and J by 2 bases, with 17 bases between them. CDR1 is MNHEY and CDR2 is SMNVEV in the germline V gene (reference sequence). CDR3 length equals 16 residues. CDR3 loop: CASSFSKGVFTYEQYF. For the CDR3, the DNA is TGTGCCAGCAGTTTTTCGAAGGGGGTTTTTACCTACGAGCAGTACTTC.

The V call is TRBV20-1, the J call TRBJ2-7; weak D call: TRBD1 (5 bases). Germline values: CDR1 DFQATT, CDR2 SNEGSKA (reference sequence). Trimming took off 3 bases at V and 3 bases at J, with 9 bases between the two ends. The CDR3 totals 12 residues. Here the CDR3 reads CSASSQGYEQYF. CDR3 DNA sequence: TGCAGTGCTAGTAGCCAGGGCTACGAGCAGTACTTC.

The chain uses TRBV20-1 and TRBJ2-2; 8 bases are shared with TRBD2. Germline values: CDR1 DFQATT, CDR2 SNEGSKA (reference sequence). The V gene end was trimmed by 3 bases and the J gene end by 5 bases; junction bases not matched to a gene: 2. The CDR3 spans 13 residues. The CDR3 region has the DNA TGCAGTGCTAGTCCGGGGGGGACCGGGGAGCTGTTTTTT. This gives the protein CSASPGGTGELFF.

This chain's CDR3 is CASSPRTGTNEKLFF. CDR3 nucleotides: TGTGCCAGCAGCCCCCGGACAGGGACTAATGAAAAACTGTTTTTT. The V gene is TRBV9, the J gene TRBJ1-4, with 8 bases fitting TRBD1. Germline CDR1 reads SGDLS; CDR2 reads YYNGEE. The CDR3 is 15 residues long. The trim removed 4 bases at V and 2 bases at J, leaving 4 bases unmatched.

The rearrangement links TRBV28 to TRBJ2-1, with 11 bases matching TRBD1. Trimming took 5 bases from V and 6 from J; bases not matched to a gene: 9. The CDR3 extends over 16 amino acids. Looked up from germline, CDR1 is MDHEN and CDR2 is SYDVKM. The CDR3 coding sequence is TGTGCCAGCAGTCCCATCGGGACAGGGGGGTCCAATGAGCAGTTCTTC. Protein product: CASSPIGTGGSNEQFF.